One sample yielded the 31 T cell receptor beta chains listed below, sequenced in a study of shared clonotypes between healthy human individuals. Some clones are missing from TCRdb's copy, which holds only in-frame ones; the method was immunoSEQ multiplex PCR. This sample carries some 2,500,000 clones, just under 95% of them seen once, and the ten largest clones take approximately 0.39%. The sample comprised naive CD4+ T cells from PBMCs. Subset in this sample: CD45RA+ positively selected. These receptors were taken from a man aged 18-30 years in good health. Some clones in this sample may be carry-over from other donors' samples.

This chain joins TRBV18 and TRBJ2-1; D gene unclear. Trimming left V 2 bases short and J 6 bases short, with 8 bases between. The CDR3 loop spans 13 amino acids. Germline lookup yields CDR1 KGHSH and CDR2 LQKENI. The DNA of the CDR3 is TGTGCCAGCTCACCAGACTCCGGCAATGAGCAGTTCTTC. This encodes CASSPDSGNEQFF. The entire variable domain, with the rest obtained from reference TRBV18 and TRBJ2-1, is as follows: NAGVMQNPRHLVRRRGQEARLRCSPMKGHSHVYWYRQLPEEGLKFMVYLQKENIIDESGMPKERFSAEFPKEGPSILRIQQVVRGDSAAYFCASSPDSGNEQFFGPGTRLTVL.

The chain couples TRBV7-3 to TRBJ2-1; 7 bases map to TRBD2. The V segment lost 5 bases and the J segment 6 bases; nucleotides outside the gene matches: 7. The germline V gene encodes CDR1 SGHTA and CDR2 FQGTGA. This CDR3 is 14 amino acids long. The CDR3 region is CASSPRESSNEQFF. CDR3 DNA: TGTGCCAGCAGCCCGCGGGAGTCCAGCAATGAGCAGTTCTTC.

The V call is TRBV7-2, the J call TRBJ1-4; D gene ambiguous. V was cut by 0 bases and J by 5 bases, with 10 bases left in between. Germline CDR1 and CDR2: SGHTA and FQGNSA. The CDR3 loop spans 15 amino acids. The CDR3 loop reads CASSLAGGWNEKLFF. The CDR3 DNA is TGTGCCAGCAGCTTAGCAGGTGGCTGGAATGAAAAACTGTTTTTT.

The chain combines TRBV4-3 with TRBJ2-1, with 11 bases fitting TRBD2. Germline V CDR1 and CDR2: LGHNA, YSLEER. The CDR3 sequence is 15 residues long. V lost 3 bases and J lost 9; bases outside the gene matches: 7. The CDR3 sequence: CASSHELAGVGEQFF. DNA of the CDR3: TGCGCCAGCAGCCACGAACTAGCGGGAGTAGGTGAGCAGTTCTTC.

The rearrangement links TRBV7-2 to TRBJ1-3; D gene uncertain. This CDR3 is built from 13 residues. V was cut by 3 bases and J by 2 bases, with 5 bases left in between. Germline CDR1 and CDR2: SGHTA and FQGNSA. CDR3 residues: CASSLGAGNTIYF. The DNA for the CDR3 is TGTGCCAGCAGCTTGGGTGCTGGAAACACCATATATTTT.

The chain uses TRBV5-4 and TRBJ2-1; 9 nucleotides match TRBD2. The CDR3 extends over 15 amino acids. Trimming removed 4 bases from V and 0 bases from J; junction bases left unmatched: 2. The germline gives CDR1 SGHNT, CDR2 YYREEE (reference sequence). The CDR3 sequence: CASSIAGVSYNEQFF. CDR3 nucleotide sequence: TGTGCCAGCAGCATAGCGGGAGTCTCCTACAATGAGCAGTTCTTC.

J is TRBJ1-3 and V is TRBV9, with D perhaps TRBD1 (6 bases). CDR3 length: 15 amino acids. Trimming shortened V by 2 bases and J by 4 bases, and 13 bases separated the two germline ends. Germline V gene sequence: CDR1 SGDLS, CDR2 YYNGEE. The CDR3: CASSVMGQGGNTIYF. CDR3 nucleotides: TGTGCCAGCAGCGTCATGGGGCAGGGGGGAAACACCATATATTTT.

This clone has only one observation. The rearrangement uses TRBV5-1 and TRBJ2-5; 7 bases are a match to TRBD2. Germline CDR1 reads SGHRS; CDR2 reads YFSETQ. CDR3 length: 17 amino acids. With 5 bases clipped from V and 0 bases from J, the junction kept 13 bases outside the gene matches. CDR3 amino acids: CASSPGSGIRHQETQYF. Here the CDR3 DNA reads TGCGCCAGCAGTCCGGGCAGCGGGATACGCCACCAAGAGACCCAGTACTTC.

Points on this clone: The sample has other DNA sequences that encode this CDR3 too. The CDR3 nucleotides read TGCAGCGTTGGACAGGGTGGGAATGAGCAGTTCTTC. It yields the protein CSVGQGGNEQFF. The rearrangement links TRBV29-1 to TRBJ2-1; 7 bases map to TRBD1. The J segment lost 7 bases and the V segment lost 4 bases, leaving 4 bases of the junction unmatched. Germline CDR1 reads SQVTM; CDR2 reads ANQGSEA. The CDR3 is 12 amino acids.

The V call is TRBV6-4, the J call TRBJ2-1; D is possibly TRBD1 (6 bases). The CDR3 is 14 residues long. Trimming took 0 bases from V and 5 from J, leaving 8 bases between them. Germline CDR1 and CDR2: MRHNA and SNTAGT. In DNA, the CDR3 is TGTGCCAGCAGTGACTCCCCAGGGGACAATGAGCAGTTCTTC. Protein sequence: CASSDSPGDNEQFF.

This sequence joins TRBV6-5 and TRBJ2-1; no definite D call. V was pared by 5 bases and J by 9 bases, with 11 bases between. The CDR3 consists of 12 residues. Germline V lookup: CDR1 MNHEY, CDR2 SVGAGI. CDR3 coding DNA: TGTGCCAGCAGTGACCCCCAGAGTGAGCAGTTCTTC. This sequence encodes CASSDPQSEQFF.

This chain connects TRBV4-3 to TRBJ1-5, with D possibly TRBD1 on 6 matching bases. CDR3 length equals 13 residues. Germline V CDR1 and CDR2: LGHNA, YSLEER. Between the trimmed V and J ends, which lost 4 bases and 5 bases, there was a span of 9 bases. CDR3 amino acids: CASSLNRDQPQHF. The DNA of the CDR3 is TGCGCCAGCAGCCTAAACAGGGATCAGCCCCAGCATTTT.

This chain connects TRBV7-9 to TRBJ2-7; a possible D gene is TRBD2 (6 bases). Germline V CDR1 and CDR2: SEHNR, FQNEAQ (reference sequence). Between the trimmed V and J ends, which lost 0 bases and 4 bases, there was a span of 10 bases. CDR3 length: 14 residues. The CDR3 is CASSLAGEEYEQYF. The CDR3, as DNA: TGTGCCAGCAGCTTAGCGGGGGAGGAGTACGAGCAGTACTTC.

V is TRBV7-3 and J is TRBJ1-1; weak D call: TRBD1 (5 bases). V was trimmed by 5 bases and J by 5 bases, leaving 15 bases between them. This CDR3 spans 14 amino acids. Germline V lookup: CDR1 SGHTA, CDR2 FQGTGA. CDR3 coding DNA: TGTGCCAGCAGCGTCACGGGGGGTATAACTGAAGCTTTCTTT. It encodes CASSVTGGITEAFF.

The chain employs TRBV7-3 and TRBJ1-2; no reliable D call. V lost 8 bases and J lost 14, with 9 bases in between. The length of the CDR3 is 8 residues. The germline gives CDR1 SGHTA, CDR2 FQGTGA. In DNA form, the CDR3 reads TGTGCCAGCGAAAGTTCAACCTTC. Residues: CASESSTF.

The V gene is TRBV7-3, the J gene TRBJ2-5; a possible D gene is TRBD1 (5 bases). Germline CDR1 SGHTA, CDR2 FQGTGA. The CDR3 consists of 14 residues. V lost 0 bases and J lost 1, with 6 bases in between. The CDR3 nucleotides read TGTGCCAGCAGCTTAACTGACAGCCAAGAGACCCAGTACTTC. This translates into CASSLTDSQETQYF.

Regarding this clone: Other DNA sequences in this specimen translate into the identical CDR3. The V call is TRBV5-1, the J call TRBJ2-7; 11 bases are a match to TRBD1. The CDR3 spans 14 residues. In germline, CDR1 is SGHRS, CDR2 YFSETQ. The ends lost 4 bases at V and 3 bases at J; junction bases unmatched: 3. The CDR3 sequence: CASSTGTGGYEQYF. In nucleotides, the CDR3 is TGCGCCAGCAGCACCGGGACAGGGGGCTACGAGCAGTACTTC.

In DNA, the CDR3 is TGTGCCAGCAGGATGTGGGGGGTAAGCAATCAGCCCCAGCATTTT. Encoded protein: CASRMWGVSNQPQHF. V gene TRBV6-1 combines with J gene TRBJ1-5; tentative D call: TRBD1 (5 bases). Germline V gene data show CDR1 as MNHNS and CDR2 as SASEGT. The CDR3 covers 15 residues. The germline V and J ends were trimmed by 6 bases and 1 base, with 13 bases remaining between them.

The genes are TRBV11-2 and TRBJ2-7; tentatively, D is TRBD1 (6 bases). Trimming stripped 0 bases from V and 2 bases from J, with 8 bases between. This CDR3 comprises 14 residues. In germline, CDR1 is SGHAT, CDR2 FQNNGV. The chain's CDR3 is CASSLEQGPYEQYF. The CDR3 DNA is TGTGCCAGCAGCTTAGAACAGGGTCCCTACGAGCAGTACTTC. Full variable domain (outside the CDR3, taken from reference TRBV11-2 and TRBJ2-7): EAGVAQSPRYKIIEKRQSVAFWCNPISGHATLYWYQQILGQGPKLLIQFQNNGVVDDSQLPKDRFSAERLKGVDSTLKIQPAKLEDSAVYLCASSLEQGPYEQYFGPGTRLTVT.

The chain joins TRBV7-6 to TRBJ2-3; D ambiguous. Germline lookup yields CDR1 SGHVS and CDR2 FNYEAQ. The CDR3 runs to 13 residues. Trimming took 5 bases from V and 0 from J, leaving 6 bases between them. CDR3 sequence: CASSQQSTDTQYF. CDR3 in DNA: TGTGCCAGCAGCCAACAAAGCACAGATACGCAGTATTTT.

The rearrangement uses TRBV7-9 and TRBJ2-1; 7 bases align to TRBD1. Germline loops: CDR1 SEHNR, CDR2 FQNEAQ (reference sequence). This CDR3 is built from 14 residues. After removal of 5 bases from V and 2 bases from J, the junction contained 3 bases not matched to a gene. As DNA, the CDR3 is TGTGCCAGCAGCCCGACAGGGACCTACAATGAGCAGTTCTTC. Protein product: CASSPTGTYNEQFF.

The V gene is TRBV25-1, the J gene TRBJ1-3, with D possibly TRBD1 on 5 matching bases. This CDR3 has 14 residues. Trimming removed 5 bases from V and 2 bases from J, with 10 bases in between. The germline V gene has CDR1 MGHDK and CDR2 SYGVNS. CDR3 sequence: CASSRRGAGNTIYF. The CDR3 coding sequence is TGTGCCAGCAGTAGAAGGGGCGCTGGAAACACCATATATTTT.

The chain uses TRBV7-6 and TRBJ2-5; 9 bases line up with TRBD2. Germline V lookup: CDR1 SGHVS, CDR2 FNYEAQ. V shed 5 bases and J 6 bases; nucleotides not matched to a gene: 10. The CDR3 length is 15 residues. The CDR3 spells CASSRLSGSIQTQYF. The CDR3 DNA reads as TGTGCCAGCAGCCGCCTTAGCGGGAGTATCCAGACCCAGTACTTC.

The chain has TRBV11-3 and TRBJ2-3; no firm D call. The germline V gene encodes CDR1 SGHNT and CDR2 YENEEA. The germline V and J ends were trimmed by 7 bases and 0 bases, with 11 bases remaining between them. There are 14 residues in the CDR3. CDR3 protein: CASKVDRSTDTQYF. The CDR3, as DNA: TGTGCCAGCAAGGTGGACCGAAGCACAGATACGCAGTATTTT.

J is TRBJ2-5 and V is TRBV7-8; D is possibly TRBD1 (5 bases). Germline CDR1 SGHVS, CDR2 FQNEAQ. The CDR3 has 14 residues. V lost 3 bases to trimming and J lost 4 bases, with 12 bases between them. For the CDR3, the DNA is TGTGCCAGCAGCTTGATACAAGGGGCAGAGACCCAGTACTTC. Its protein product is CASSLIQGAETQYF.

V gene TRBV7-9 combines with J gene TRBJ1-1; D gene ambiguous. Germline V gene data show CDR1 as SEHNR and CDR2 as FQNEAQ (reference sequence). V was clipped by 1 base and J by 5 bases, with 14 bases between them. This CDR3 contains 15 residues. CDR3 DNA sequence: TGTGCCAGCAGCTTAGGGGTAGCAGTCGGGACTGAAGCTTTCTTT. It yields the protein CASSLGVAVGTEAFF.

The chain uses TRBV10-2 and TRBJ1-5; no clear D. Germline V gene data show CDR1 as WSHSY and CDR2 as SAAADI. The CDR3 sequence is 13 residues long. The ends were cut back, 3 bases at V and 6 bases at J, with 9 bases in the middle. The chain's CDR3 is CASSDFRLQPQHF. The CDR3 bases are TGCGCCAGCAGTGATTTCCGTCTTCAGCCCCAGCATTTT.

The chain couples TRBV30 to TRBJ2-7; TRBD1 might be the D (5 bases). The CDR3 extends over 16 amino acids. Trimming removed 3 bases from V and 2 bases from J, with 20 bases in between. Germline CDR1 GTSNPN, CDR2 SVGIG (reference sequence). The DNA of the CDR3 is TGTGCCTGGAGATACCCCCTGCTTGGGGCCGCCTACGAGCAGTACTTC. It codes for CAWRYPLLGAAYEQYF.

This chain links TRBV28 with TRBJ1-3; 7 bases match TRBD1. Germline V gene sequence: CDR1 MDHEN, CDR2 SYDVKM. This CDR3 is built from 15 residues. Trimming took 10 bases from V and 3 from J; bases not matched to a gene: 12. The CDR3 coding sequence is TGTGCCACCTGGGAGACAGGGAGTGGTGGAAACACCATATATTTT. It specifies CATWETGSGGNTIYF.

A single count supports this clone. V usage is TRBV6-6 and J usage is TRBJ1-1; possible D gene TRBD1, 6 bases. There are 14 residues in the CDR3. CDR1 MNHNY and CDR2 SVGAGI come from the germline V gene (reference sequence). Trimming took off 6 bases at V and 0 bases at J, with 11 bases between the two ends. This CDR3 is CASRQGIMNTEAFF. In DNA, the CDR3 is TGTGCCAGCAGACAGGGAATCATGAACACTGAAGCTTTCTTT.

This clone was recorded only once. The chain couples TRBV11-2 to TRBJ1-3; D gene uncertain. The germline gives CDR1 SGHAT, CDR2 FQNNGV. The CDR3 spans 17 residues. Trimming took 6 bases from V and 0 from J, leaving 18 bases between them. The CDR3 here is CASSHLRANFSGNTIYF. CDR3 DNA: TGTGCCAGCAGTCACCTCCGGGCCAACTTCTCTGGAAACACCATATATTTT.